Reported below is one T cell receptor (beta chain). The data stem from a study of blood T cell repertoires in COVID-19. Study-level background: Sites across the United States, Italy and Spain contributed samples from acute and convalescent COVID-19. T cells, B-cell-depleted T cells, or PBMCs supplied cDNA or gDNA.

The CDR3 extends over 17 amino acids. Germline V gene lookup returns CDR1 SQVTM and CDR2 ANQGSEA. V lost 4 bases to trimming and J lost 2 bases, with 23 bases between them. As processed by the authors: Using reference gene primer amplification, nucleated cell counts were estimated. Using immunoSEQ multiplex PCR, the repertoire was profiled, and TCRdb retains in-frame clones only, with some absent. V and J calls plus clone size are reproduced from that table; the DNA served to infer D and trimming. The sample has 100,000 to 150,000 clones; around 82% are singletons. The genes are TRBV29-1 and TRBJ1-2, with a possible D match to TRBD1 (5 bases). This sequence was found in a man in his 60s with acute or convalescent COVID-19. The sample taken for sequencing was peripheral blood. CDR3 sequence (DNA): TGCAGCGTTGTCGCCCGGACCTCGGGGGGGGGAAACTATGGCTACACCTTC. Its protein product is CSVVARTSGGGNYGYTF.